Shown below are 4 T cell receptor beta chains from a single sample sequenced in a study of cytomegalovirus exposure and HLA in healthy donors. The PCR employed 60 Vbeta primers together with 13 Jbeta primers. Assay: immunoSEQ multiplex PCR; the TCRdb copy retains only in-frame clones and omits some. The profile shows some 130,000 clones, 70% to 85% of them singletons. The sequenced material came from PBMCs. The source is a male donor in good health and CMV-seropositive.

For this clone: At one of its ends the junction is not consistent with the germline gene, which may arise from a read error. Other DNA sequences from this sample encode an identical CDR3 as well. This rearrangement joins TRBV5-4 to TRBJ1-3; a possible D gene is TRBD1 (5 bases). Germline V gene data show CDR1 as SGHNT and CDR2 as YYREEE (reference sequence). The CDR3 loop spans 13 amino acids. The CDR3 sequence is CASSLQGGNTIYF. CDR3 DNA: TGTGCCAGCAGCTTGCAGGGTGGAAACACTATATATTTT.

This clone showed up just once. The chain carries TRBV19 and TRBJ1-5; no clear D gene. CDR3 size: 14 residues. The germline V and J ends were trimmed by 9 bases and 4 bases, with 16 bases remaining between them. CDR1 and CDR2 (germline): LNHDA, SQIVND (reference sequence). The CDR3 nucleotides are TGTGCCAGCCGAGACTCTATCAGAAATCAGCCCCAGCATTTT. Protein sequence: CASRDSIRNQPQHF.

Comment on this clone: Other DNA sequences in this specimen translate into the identical CDR3. The chain is built from TRBV28 and TRBJ2-4, with D unclear. The CDR3 has 14 amino acids. V was pared by 3 bases and J by 5 bases, with 11 bases between. CDR1 is MDHEN, CDR2 SYDVKM, per germline. CDR3: CASSLAGVENIQYF. The CDR3 nucleotides read TGTGCCAGCAGTTTGGCCGGAGTCGAAAACATTCAGTACTTC.

This chain links TRBV5-1 with TRBJ1-6; tentatively, D is TRBD1 (6 bases). V was cut by 3 bases and J by 6 bases, with 13 bases left in between. CDR1 is SGHRS and CDR2 is YFSETQ in the germline V gene. The CDR3 totals 15 residues. The CDR3 loop is CASSSSQGFNSPLHF. CDR3 bases: TGCGCCAGCAGCTCGAGCCAGGGGTTTAATTCACCCCTCCACTTT.